These T cell receptor beta chains were read from a single sample in a study of blood T cell repertoires in COVID-19. The data were produced by immunoSEQ multiplex PCR, yet TCRdb's version contains in-frame clones alone and is incomplete. The data contain about 300,000 clones, approximately 89% of them singletons. The specimen sequenced was PBMCs or T cells enriched from blood (not recorded which). The source of these receptors is a woman between 18 and 29 years old who had recovered from COVID-19. CDR3s include the opening cysteine and the closing phenylalanine or tryptophan. The D gene is left open where the match is weak. The size field is filled for only some rows; it gives once, few, many or a size class.

j_call | d_call | v_call | clone_size | cdr3_aa | cdr3_nt
TRBJ1-1 | . | TRBV18 | . | CASSLQGDTEAFF | TGTGCCAGCTCGCTACAGGGAGACACTGAAGCTTTCTTT
TRBJ2-7 | TRBD1 | TRBV6-5 | . | CASSSNRGMKYF | TGTGCCAGCAGTTCAAACAGGGGGATGAAGTACTTC
TRBJ2-5 | TRBD2 | TRBV7-9 | . | CASSHRLAGEDKDQYF | TGTGCCAGCAGCCACCGACTAGCGGGGGAAGATAAGGACCAGTACTTC
TRBJ2-1 | TRBD2 | TRBV4-3 | . | CASSQSSGGVSEQFF | TGCGCCAGCAGCCAGAGTAGCGGGGGGGTCTCTGAGCAGTTCTTC
TRBJ2-1 | TRBD2 | TRBV12-5 | . | CASGLARALAGEAGEQFF | TGTGCTAGTGGTTTGGCTCGAGCACTAGCGGGGGAGGCAGGTGAGCAGTTCTTC
TRBJ1-4 | . | TRBV4-1 | . | CASSQYWQNEKLFF | TGCGCCAGCAGCCAATATTGGCAGAATGAAAAACTGTTTTTT
TRBJ1-5 | . | TRBV6-2/TRBV6-3 | . | CASSLEPGAQPQHF | TGTGCCAGCAGCCTCGAACCAGGGGCACAGCCCCAGCATTTT
TRBJ1-1 | . | TRBV11-3 | . | CASSSRRGGLSTEAFF | TGTGCCAGCAGTTCGCGTAGGGGGGGCTTGAGCACTGAAGCTTTCTTT
TRBJ2-7 | TRBD1 | TRBV6-2/TRBV6-3 | . | CASSYNRGRFYEQYF | TGTGCCAGCAGTTATAACAGGGGGCGTTTCTACGAGCAGTACTTC
TRBJ2-1 | TRBD2 | TRBV11-2 | . | CASSLVWAGGPTAYNEQFF | TGTGCCAGCAGCTTAGTATGGGCGGGGGGGCCTACAGCCTACAATGAGCAGTTCTTC
TRBJ2-1 | TRBD2 | TRBV6-2/TRBV6-3 | once | CASSLTSGGRHEQFF | TGTGCCAGCAGTTTGACTAGCGGGGGGCGACATGAGCAGTTCTTC
TRBJ2-7 | . | TRBV4-1 | few | CASSQDRGGSYEQYF | TGCGCCAGCAGCCAAGATCGCGGCGGTTCCTACGAGCAGTACTTC
TRBJ2-7 | . | TRBV7-7 | . | CASSWTGTGTLPYEQYF | TGTGCCAGCAGCTGGACGGGCACAGGGACACTTCCCTACGAGCAGTACTTC
TRBJ2-7 | TRBD1 | TRBV6-5 | . | CASSYGTGAYEQYF | TGTGCCAGCAGTTATGGGACAGGGGCCTACGAGCAGTACTTC
TRBJ2-7 | . | TRBV11-3 | . | CASSLGDSGTYEQYF | TGTGCCAGCAGCTTAGGGGACTCAGGGACCTACGAGCAGTACTTC
TRBJ2-7 | . | TRBV7-6 | . | CASSPILGSGTTYEQYF | TGTGCCAGCAGCCCAATTTTGGGTAGCGGTACCACCTACGAGCAGTACTTC
TRBJ1-2 | . | TRBV27 | once | CASSLSRATRANYGYTF | TGTGCCAGCAGTTTATCGAGGGCCACTCGAGCTAACTATGGCTACACCTTC
TRBJ2-5 | TRBD1 | TRBV5-1 | once | CASSLATGVWETQYF | TGCGCCAGCAGCCTTGCGACAGGGGTTTGGGAGACCCAGTACTTC
TRBJ2-7 | TRBD2 | TRBV30 | . | CAWRPRRAGGLYEQYF | TGTGCCTGGAGACCCCGACGAGCGGGAGGACTCTACGAGCAGTACTTC
TRBJ1-1 | TRBD1 | TRBV6-5 | . | CASSPRQGNTEAFF | TGTGCCAGCAGTCCCCGACAGGGGAACACTGAAGCTTTCTTT